Shown below are 10 T cell receptor beta chains from a single sample sequenced in a study of radiotherapy plus CTLA-4 blockade in lung cancer. Only in-frame clones appear in the TCRdb table, and some are missing; sequencing was by immunoSEQ multiplex PCR. The table has tens of thousands of clones, about 72% seen once; the top ten hold 4% to 5%. Sequenced material: peripheral blood, taken from a patient treated with radiotherapy plus ipilimumab. These receptors were obtained from a human donor with non-small cell lung cancer who had a complete response to radiotherapy plus ipilimumab.

This clone was seen just once. V gene TRBV18 combines with J gene TRBJ1-1; D call uncertain. The CDR3 length is 14 residues. In germline, CDR1 is KGHSH, CDR2 LQKENI. Trimming stripped 1 base from V and 2 bases from J, with 8 bases between. DNA of the CDR3: TGTGCCAGCTCACCACGTTCAGGAAACACTGAAGCTTTCTTT. It encodes CASSPRSGNTEAFF.

This rearrangement joins TRBV7-2 to TRBJ2-5; 11 nucleotides align to TRBD1. Germline assignment: CDR1 SGHTA and CDR2 FQGNSA. The ends lost 5 bases at V and 6 bases at J; junction bases unmatched: 5. The length of the CDR3 is 14 residues. CDR3 protein: CASSKGQGGKTQYF. DNA for the CDR3: TGTGCCAGCAGCAAGGGACAGGGGGGAAAGACCCAGTACTTC.

J is TRBJ1-5 and V is TRBV29-1; 7 bases match TRBD1. The CDR3 covers 14 residues. Germline CDR1 SQVTM, CDR2 ANQGSEA. V shed 4 bases, J shed 5 bases, and the junction held 8 bases outside the gene matches. The CDR3 here is CSVAEGGTDQPQHF. CDR3 coding DNA: TGCAGCGTTGCTGAGGGAGGGACAGATCAGCCCCAGCATTTT. Looking up the rest from reference TRBV29-1 and TRBJ1-5 gives the full variable domain: SAVISQKPSRDICQRGTSLTIQCQVDSQVTMMFWYRQQPGQSLTLIATANQGSEATYESGFVIDKFPISRPNLTFSTLTVSNMSPEDSSIYLCSVAEGGTDQPQHFGDGTRLSIL.

The gene calls are TRBV5-1 and TRBJ2-1; 7 bases are shared with TRBD2. This CDR3 region has 15 residues. Germline-derived CDR1 and CDR2 are SGHRS and YFSETQ. J lost 8 bases, V lost 3 bases, and 11 bases had no gene match. The CDR3 protein is CASSSTGGSLHEQFF. In DNA, the CDR3 is TGCGCCAGCAGCTCGACCGGGGGGTCCTTGCATGAGCAGTTCTTC.

The chain links TRBV2 to TRBJ1-2, with D unresolved. CDR1 is SNHLY, CDR2 FYNNEI, per germline. CDR3 length: 11 residues. Trimming left V 7 bases short and J 4 bases short, with 7 bases between. CDR3 sequence (DNA): TGTGCCAGCACCAGTACCTATGGCTACACCTTC. It yields the protein CASTSTYGYTF.

In nucleotides, the CDR3 is TGTGCCAGCAGTGAAGTCGGACTCGAGTGGCAGTACTTC. This codes for CASSEVGLEWQYF. The V call is TRBV6-1, the J call TRBJ2-4; D might be TRBD2 (5 bases). The CDR3 consists of 13 residues. V lost 1 base and J 13 bases, leaving 14 bases between the germline ends. Germline assignment: CDR1 MNHNS and CDR2 SASEGT.

This clone was picked up a small number of times. The J gene is TRBJ1-3, the V gene TRBV2, with 8 bases lining up with TRBD1. The V gene end was trimmed by 7 bases and the J gene end by 0 bases; junction bases not matched to a gene: 5. The CDR3 contains 15 residues. In germline, CDR1 is SNHLY, CDR2 FYNNEI. CDR3 amino acids: CASTGQGFSGNTIYF. The CDR3 DNA sequence: TGTGCCAGCACCGGACAGGGATTCTCTGGAAACACCATATATTTT.

V and J are TRBV29-1 and TRBJ2-2, with no clear D. The ends were cut back, 5 bases at V and 3 bases at J, with 10 bases in the middle. There are 13 residues in the CDR3. CDR1 and CDR2 (germline): SQVTM, ANQGSEA. Here the CDR3 reads CSVFGVDTGELFF. The CDR3 nucleotides read TGCAGCGTTTTTGGTGTGGACACCGGGGAGCTGTTTTTT.

The genes are TRBV4-3 and TRBJ1-3; TRBD1 is a possible D gene (5 bases). The CDR3 has 18 amino acids. From germline, CDR1 is LGHNA and CDR2 YSLEER. V was shortened by 4 bases and J by 0 bases, with 19 bases between the two germline ends. CDR3 DNA sequence: TGCGCCAGCAGCCCCCAGGGACCGCGTGTCGGCTCTGGAAACACCATATATTTT. Translating it yields CASSPQGPRVGSGNTIYF.

The chain carries TRBV11-2 and TRBJ2-5, with 7 bases fitting TRBD1. The J call is in doubt because the DNA end fits TRBJ2-7 better. CDR1 is SGHAT and CDR2 is FQNNGV in the germline V gene. The CDR3 extends over 16 amino acids. Here the CDR3 reads CASSSYFGTESYEQYF. CDR3 DNA: TGTGCCAGCAGCTCCTACTTCGGGACAGAGTCCTACGAGCAGTACTTC.